The rows below give T cell receptor beta chains drawn from one sample of a study of shared clonotypes between healthy human individuals. Only in-frame clones appear in the TCRdb table, and some are missing; sequencing was by immunoSEQ multiplex PCR. The sample has 2.5 million or so clones, just over 90% seen once. Input material: naive CD4+ T cells sorted from blood. Source of these receptors: a man between 18 and 29 years old in good health. CDR3s include the opening cysteine and the closing phenylalanine or tryptophan. Fields, in order: D gene, V gene, J gene, clone size, CDR3 protein, CDR3 DNA. D genes are given only for firm matches. Clone size, where shown, is once, few, many, or a class for clones that have expanded.

>NA|TRBV7-2|TRBJ2-2|NA
CASSNTGELFF
TGTGCCAGCAGCAACACCGGGGAGCTGTTTTTT
>NA|TRBV28|TRBJ1-3|NA
CASSSGTGSGNTIYF
TGTGCCAGCAGTTCAGGGACGGGCTCTGGAAACACCATATATTTT
>NA|TRBV6-1|TRBJ1-6|NA
CASRVGTSPLHF
TGTGCCAGCAGAGTAGGTACTTCACCCCTCCACTTT
>NA|TRBV5-4|TRBJ1-4|NA
CASSFGGSTNEKLFF
TGTGCCAGCAGCTTTGGGGGGTCAACTAATGAAAAACTGTTTTTT
>TRBD1|TRBV5-4|TRBJ2-5|NA
CASSFKGGNQETQYF
TGTGCCAGCAGCTTTAAAGGGGGCAATCAAGAGACCCAGTACTTC
>TRBD2|TRBV19|TRBJ2-5|NA
CASSIQAGKETQYF
TGTGCCAGTAGTATCCAAGCGGGGAAAGAGACCCAGTACTTC
>NA|TRBV6-5|TRBJ2-7|NA
CASTPYAGSYEQYF
TGTGCCAGCACCCCCTATGCAGGATCCTACGAGCAGTACTTC
>NA|TRBV9|TRBJ2-1|NA
CASSVTSGGEQFF
TGTGCCAGCAGCGTAACTTCCGGGGGTGAGCAGTTCTTC
>TRBD1|TRBV7-2|TRBJ1-5|once
CASSHSFPGQGPYQPQHF
TGTGCCAGCAGCCATTCGTTCCCGGGACAGGGCCCATATCAGCCCCAGCATTTT
>TRBD1|TRBV6-6|TRBJ2-5|NA
CASSYDREETQYF
TGTGCCAGCAGTTACGACAGGGAGGAGACCCAGTACTTC
>NA|TRBV11-2|TRBJ1-5|NA
CASSLRGAGFNQPQHF
TGTGCCAGCAGCTTAAGGGGTGCGGGGTTCAATCAGCCCCAGCATTTT
>TRBD2|TRBV11-1|TRBJ2-3|NA
CASSLDGGTTDTQYF
TGTGCCAGCAGCTTAGACGGGGGGACCACAGATACGCAGTATTTT
>NA|TRBV5-6|TRBJ2-2|NA
CASSLLLGELFF
TGTGCCAGCAGCCTCCTTTTGGGGGAGCTGTTTTTT
>NA|TRBV7-9|TRBJ2-3|NA
CASSRPTLLGRTDTQYF
TGTGCCAGCAGCCGACCCACCCTCCTGGGGCGCACAGATACGCAGTATTTT
>TRBD1|TRBV18|TRBJ1-4|NA
CASSTQGASEKLFF
TGTGCCAGCTCAACCCAGGGGGCTTCCGAAAAACTGTTTTTT
>NA|TRBV15|TRBJ1-1|NA
CATRVERIENTEAFF
TGTGCCACCAGAGTCGAGCGAATAGAGAACACTGAAGCTTTCTTT
>NA|TRBV7-7|TRBJ2-6|NA
CASSLGRGAGANVLTF
TGTGCTAGCAGCTTAGGTAGGGGGGCTGGGGCCAACGTCCTGACTTTC
>NA|TRBV5-1|TRBJ1-1|few
CASSFTENTEAFF
TGCGCCAGCAGCTTCACAGAGAACACTGAAGCTTTCTTT
>NA|TRBV5-6|TRBJ2-5|NA
CASSFSPPLQETQYF
TGTGCCAGCAGCTTCTCCCCCCCATTACAAGAGACCCAGTACTTC
>TRBD2|TRBV7-9|TRBJ2-1|NA
CASSGSGLAGIYNEQFF
TGTGCCAGCAGCGGATCCGGGCTAGCGGGAATATACAATGAGCAGTTCTTC
>TRBD1|TRBV9|TRBJ2-2|NA
CASNPRQGGTGELFF
TGTGCCAGCAACCCCCGACAGGGGGGGACCGGGGAGCTGTTTTTT
>NA|TRBV2|TRBJ1-2|NA
CASSPEGGYTF
TGTGCCAGCAGTCCCGAGGGTGGCTACACCTTC
>NA|TRBV10-3|TRBJ1-1|once
CAISPDKGTEAFF
TGTGCCATCAGTCCGGACAAGGGGACTGAAGCTTTCTTT
>TRBD2|TRBV7-2|TRBJ2-2|NA
CASSPRTSGRAWDTGELFF
TGTGCCAGCAGCCCTCGGACTAGCGGGAGGGCCTGGGACACCGGGGAGCTGTTTTTT
>NA|TRBV4-3|TRBJ2-3|NA
CASSPWSTDAQYF
TGCGCCAGCAGCCCCTGGAGCACAGATGCGCAGTATTTT
>NA|TRBV4-1|TRBJ2-5|once
CASSQDRKAYPRGTQYF
TGCGCCAGCAGCCAAGATAGGAAAGCGTACCCGAGGGGGACCCAGTACTTC
>NA|TRBV30|TRBJ1-4|NA
CAWSTGGKLFF
TGTGCCTGGTCAACGGGGGGGAAACTGTTTTTT
>NA|TRBV11-2|TRBJ2-5|NA
CASSLAHQETQYF
TGTGCCAGCAGCTTGGCGCATCAAGAGACCCAGTACTTC
>NA|TRBV4-1|TRBJ2-5|NA
CASSQEWIAETQYF
TGCGCCAGCAGCCAAGAATGGATCGCCGAGACCCAGTACTTC
>NA|TRBV29-1|TRBJ1-2|NA
CSVDGQLSFYGYTF
TGCAGCGTTGACGGACAGCTCTCCTTCTATGGCTACACCTTC
>TRBD2|TRBV5-4|TRBJ2-1|NA
CASSRRDYYNEQFF
TGTGCCAGCAGCCGCCGGGACTATTACAATGAGCAGTTCTTC
>NA|TRBV9|TRBJ2-2|NA
CASAGQGNTGELFF
TGTGCCAGTGCGGGTCAGGGTAACACCGGGGAGCTGTTTTTT
>NA|TRBV5-5|TRBJ2-2|NA
CASSFASGTTTGELFF
TGTGCCAGCAGCTTTGCTTCCGGGACAACCACCGGGGAGCTGTTTTTT